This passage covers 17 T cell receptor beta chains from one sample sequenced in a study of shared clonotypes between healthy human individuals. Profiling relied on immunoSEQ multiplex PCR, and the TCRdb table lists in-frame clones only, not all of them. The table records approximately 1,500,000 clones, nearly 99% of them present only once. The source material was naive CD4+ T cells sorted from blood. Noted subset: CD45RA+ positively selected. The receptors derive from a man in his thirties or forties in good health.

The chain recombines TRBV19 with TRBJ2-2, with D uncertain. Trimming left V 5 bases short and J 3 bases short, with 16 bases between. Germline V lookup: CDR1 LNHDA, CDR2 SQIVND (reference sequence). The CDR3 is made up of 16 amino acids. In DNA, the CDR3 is TGTGCCAGTAGTTTACGATTTTTCCAGGACACCGGGGAGCTGTTTTTT. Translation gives CASSLRFFQDTGELFF.

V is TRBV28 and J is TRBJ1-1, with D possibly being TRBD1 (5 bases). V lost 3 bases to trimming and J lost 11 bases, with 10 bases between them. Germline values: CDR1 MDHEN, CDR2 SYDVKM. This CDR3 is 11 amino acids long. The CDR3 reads CASSLGGAAFF. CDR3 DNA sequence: TGTGCCAGCAGTTTGGGCGGGGCGGCTTTCTTT. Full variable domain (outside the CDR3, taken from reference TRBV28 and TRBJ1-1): DVKVTQSSRYLVKRTGEKVFLECVQDMDHENMFWYRQDPGLGLRLIYFSYDVKMKEKGDIPEGYSVSREKKERFSLILESASTNQTSMYLCASSLGGAAFFGQGTRLTVV.

CDR3 nucleotide sequence: TGTGCCAGCAGCCAGGGACTAGCCCAAGAGACCCAGTACTTC. Its protein is CASSQGLAQETQYF. The rearrangement joins TRBV5-5 to TRBJ2-5; 9 nucleotides align to TRBD2. The CDR3 is 14 residues long. CDR1 is SGHKS and CDR2 is YYEKEE in the germline V gene (reference sequence). V lost 4 bases, J lost 1 base, and 2 bases stayed unmatched.

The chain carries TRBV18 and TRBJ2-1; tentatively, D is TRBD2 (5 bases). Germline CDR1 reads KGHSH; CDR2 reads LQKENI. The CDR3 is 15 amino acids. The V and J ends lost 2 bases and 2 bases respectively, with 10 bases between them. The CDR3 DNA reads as TGTGCCAGCTCACCATCTCGGGGAACCTACAATGAGCAGTTCTTC. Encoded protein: CASSPSRGTYNEQFF.

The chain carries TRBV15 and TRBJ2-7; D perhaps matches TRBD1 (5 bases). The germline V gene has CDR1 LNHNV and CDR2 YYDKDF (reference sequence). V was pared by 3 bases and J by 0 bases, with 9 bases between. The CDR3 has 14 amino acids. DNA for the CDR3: TGTGCCACCAGCAGGGACACCCACTCCTACGAGCAGTACTTC. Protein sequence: CATSRDTHSYEQYF.

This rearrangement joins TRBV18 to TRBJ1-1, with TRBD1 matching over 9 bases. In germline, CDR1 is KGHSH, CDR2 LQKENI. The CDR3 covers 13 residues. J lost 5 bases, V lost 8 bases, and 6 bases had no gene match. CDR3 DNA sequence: TGTGCCAGCGCTGGACAGGGGATAACTGAAGCTTTCTTT. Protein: CASAGQGITEAFF.

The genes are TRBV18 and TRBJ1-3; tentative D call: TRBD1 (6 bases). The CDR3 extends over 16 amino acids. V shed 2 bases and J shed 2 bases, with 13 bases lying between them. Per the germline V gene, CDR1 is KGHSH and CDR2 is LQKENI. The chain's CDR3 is CASSPSPPGAGNTIYF. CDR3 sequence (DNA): TGTGCCAGCTCACCATCCCCCCCAGGGGCTGGAAACACCATATATTTT.

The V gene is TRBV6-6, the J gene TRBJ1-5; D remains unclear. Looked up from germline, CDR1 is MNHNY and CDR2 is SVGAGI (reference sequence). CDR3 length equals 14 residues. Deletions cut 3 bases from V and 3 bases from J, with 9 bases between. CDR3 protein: CASSYGSPNQPQHF. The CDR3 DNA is TGTGCCAGCAGTTATGGAAGCCCCAATCAGCCCCAGCATTTT.

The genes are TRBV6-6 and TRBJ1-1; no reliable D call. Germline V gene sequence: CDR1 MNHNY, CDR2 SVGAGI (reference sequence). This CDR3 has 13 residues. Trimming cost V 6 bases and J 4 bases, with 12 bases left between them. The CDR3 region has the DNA TGTGCCAGCAGCCGCCCGGGTGGCACTGAAGCTTTCTTT. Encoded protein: CASSRPGGTEAFF.

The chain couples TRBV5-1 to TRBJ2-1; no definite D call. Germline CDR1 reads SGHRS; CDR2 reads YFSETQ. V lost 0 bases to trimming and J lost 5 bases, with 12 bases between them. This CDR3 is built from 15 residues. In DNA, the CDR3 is TGCGCCAGCAGCTTGGCTTCACTTCCCAACAATGAGCAGTTCTTC. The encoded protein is CASSLASLPNNEQFF.

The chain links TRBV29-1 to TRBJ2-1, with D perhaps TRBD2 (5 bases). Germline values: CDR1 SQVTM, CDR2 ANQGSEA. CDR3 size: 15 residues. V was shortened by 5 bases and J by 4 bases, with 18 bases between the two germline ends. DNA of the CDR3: TGCAGCGTTAAAAGTCCGGAGGATAGTTACAATGAGCAGTTCTTC. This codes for CSVKSPEDSYNEQFF.

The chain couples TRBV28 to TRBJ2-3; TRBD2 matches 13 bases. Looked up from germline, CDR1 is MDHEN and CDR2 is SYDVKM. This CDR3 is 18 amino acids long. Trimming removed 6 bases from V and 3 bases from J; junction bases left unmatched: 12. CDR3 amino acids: CASSPIGTSGTLTDTQYF. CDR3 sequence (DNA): TGTGCCAGCAGCCCTATCGGGACTAGCGGGACATTGACAGATACGCAGTATTTT.

Here the CDR3 reads CASSLLIGETQYF. CDR3 nucleotides: TGTGCCAGCAGTCTACTAATCGGGGAGACCCAGTACTTC. This chain links TRBV6-5 with TRBJ2-5; D ambiguous. CDR3 length equals 13 residues. Germline V gene sequence: CDR1 MNHEY, CDR2 SVGAGI. Trimming left V 5 bases short and J 5 bases short, with 12 bases between.

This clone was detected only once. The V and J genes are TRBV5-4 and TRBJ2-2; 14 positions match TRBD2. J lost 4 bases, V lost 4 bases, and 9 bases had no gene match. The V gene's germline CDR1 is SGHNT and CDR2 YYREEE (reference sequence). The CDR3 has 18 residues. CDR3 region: CASSDPGLAGVGTGELFF. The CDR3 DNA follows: TGTGCCAGCAGCGACCCGGGACTAGCGGGAGTGGGCACCGGGGAGCTGTTTTTT.

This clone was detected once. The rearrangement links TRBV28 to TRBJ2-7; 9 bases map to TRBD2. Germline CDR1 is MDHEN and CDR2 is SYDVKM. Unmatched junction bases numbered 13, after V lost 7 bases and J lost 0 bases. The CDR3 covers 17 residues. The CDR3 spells CASIGMNSGSPSYEQYF. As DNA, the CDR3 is TGTGCCAGCATAGGGATGAATAGCGGGAGTCCCTCCTACGAGCAGTACTTC.

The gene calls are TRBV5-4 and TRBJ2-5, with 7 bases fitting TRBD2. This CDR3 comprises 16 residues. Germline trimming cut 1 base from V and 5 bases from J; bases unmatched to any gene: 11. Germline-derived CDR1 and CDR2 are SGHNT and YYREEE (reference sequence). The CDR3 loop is CASSLSGRAKLETQYF. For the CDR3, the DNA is TGTGCCAGCAGCTTGAGTGGGAGGGCCAAATTGGAGACCCAGTACTTC.

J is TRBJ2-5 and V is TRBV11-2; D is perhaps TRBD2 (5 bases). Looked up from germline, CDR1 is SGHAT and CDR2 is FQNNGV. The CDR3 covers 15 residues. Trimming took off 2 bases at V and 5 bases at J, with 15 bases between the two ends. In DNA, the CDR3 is TGTGCCAGCAGCTTATCGAGCGGACGCTATGAGACCCAGTACTTC. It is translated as CASSLSSGRYETQYF.